This T cell receptor beta chain came from a study of blood T cell repertoires in COVID-19. Study background: Whether acute or convalescent, the COVID-19 samples came from the United States, Italy and Spain. T cells, B-cell-depleted T cells, or PBMCs provided the cDNA or gDNA that served as material.

J lost 7 bases, V lost 1 base, and 6 bases had no gene match. This CDR3 is built from 15 residues. Germline V gene lookup returns CDR1 SGHNT and CDR2 YYREEE (reference sequence). This clone was observed a few times. Original data processing: Amplification from reference gene primers served as the basis for estimated nucleated cell counts. Sequencing used immunoSEQ multiplex PCR; TCRdb keeps in-frame clones, though not all of them. Clonal size and the V and J genes are those of that table, whereas D and trimming came from the DNA. Among just over 200,000 clones listed, around 86% were seen once. Material: peripheral blood. The sequence came from an older man with acute or convalescent COVID-19. The rearrangement joins TRBV5-4 to TRBJ2-1; 9 nucleotides align to TRBD2. CDR3 in amino acids: CASSLYLAGKNEQFF. CDR3 bases: TGTGCCAGCAGCTTGTACCTAGCGGGAAAGAATGAGCAGTTCTTC. Full variable domain (rest looked up from reference TRBV5-4 and TRBJ2-1): ETGVTQSPTHLIKTRGQQVTLRCSSQSGHNTVSWYQQALGQGPQFIFQYYREEENGRGNFPPRFSGLQFPNYSSELNVNALELDDSALYLCASSLYLAGKNEQFFGPGTRLTVL.